Below are 22 T cell receptor beta chains sequenced from a single sample in a study of T-cell reconstitution after alpha-beta-depleted transplantation in children. As it was prepared, the TCRbeta library received unique molecular identifiers. Via MiXCR, TCRdb re-called the PCR reads, giving one row per CDR3 protein. The table records some 600,000 distinct CDR3 sequences, around 16% of them present only once. Sequencing used PBMCs from the stem cell graft donor, obtained from the stem cell graft. The source of these receptors is a human donor who donated a stem cell graft to a child with acute myeloid leukemia.

This clonotype was seen only once. A read error may be the cause here, since a much bigger clone is one base away. The V and J genes are TRBV5-1 and TRBJ2-1; D gene ambiguous. Germline CDR1 is SGHRS and CDR2 is YFSETQ. The CDR3 length is 15 residues. As DNA, the CDR3 is TGCGCCAGCAGCTTGGATCCGAGCTCCTACAATCAGCAGTTCTTC. This encodes CASSLDPSSYNQQFF. The full variable domain, rest sourced from reference TRBV5-1 and TRBJ2-1, is KAGVTQTPRYLIKTRGQQVTLSCSPISGHRSVSWYQQTPGQGLQFLFEYFSETQRNKGNFPGRFSGRQFSNSRSEMNVSTLELGDSALYLCASSLDPSSYNQQFFGPGTRLTVL.

The chain is built from TRBV5-1 and TRBJ1-1, with D uncertain. The germline gives CDR1 SGHRS, CDR2 YFSETQ. The CDR3 contains 15 residues. V was pared by 4 bases and J by 1 base, with 14 bases between. CDR3 sequence: CASSPPGVGNTEAFF. The DNA for the CDR3 is TGCGCCAGCAGCCCACCCGGGGTGGGGAACACTGAAGCTTTCTTT.

In its sample, this clonotype was seen many times. This chain connects TRBV6-5 to TRBJ2-2; 7 bases align to TRBD2. The CDR3 is 17 amino acids. Germline trimming cut 0 bases from V and 4 bases from J; bases unmatched to any gene: 8. CDR1 is MNHEY, CDR2 SVGAGI, per germline. The CDR3 DNA sequence: TGTGCCAGCAGTTACTCGAGGTTCAGGGAGGGCACCGGGGAGCTGTTTTTT. Translating gives CASSYSRFREGTGELFF.

In this sample, this clonotype turned up a few times. The J gene is TRBJ2-2, the V gene TRBV15; no firm D call. Trimming shortened V by 2 bases and J by 12 bases, and 10 bases separated the two germline ends. CDR1 and CDR2 (germline): LNHNV, YYDKDF (reference sequence). The CDR3 is made up of 12 amino acids. CDR3 residues: CATSRSGAQLFF. The CDR3 coding sequence is TGTGCCACCAGCAGATCCGGCGCCCAGCTGTTTTTT.

The sample holds many counts of this clonotype. J is TRBJ2-3 and V is TRBV20-1; either TRBD1 or TRBD2 may fit D (5 bases each). CDR3 size: 12 residues. Trimming pared 4 bases from V and 6 bases from J, leaving 11 bases between. In germline, CDR1 is DFQATT, CDR2 SNEGSKA (reference sequence). The CDR3 loop reads CSANRDRDTQYF. DNA of the CDR3: TGCAGTGCTAATAGGGACCGGGATACGCAGTATTTT.

This clonotype was seen ten or more times. The rearrangement links TRBV20-1 to TRBJ1-1; D perhaps matches TRBD1 (5 bases). Germline CDR1 and CDR2: DFQATT and SNEGSKA (reference sequence). CDR3 size: 15 residues. V was pared by 0 bases and J by 1 base, with 12 bases between. The CDR3 DNA is TGCAGTGCTAGAGATGGGGGGACTGCGAACACTGAAGCTTTCTTT. This gives the protein CSARDGGTANTEAFF.

This clonotype has only one observation. A clone one base away is much larger, so this may be a read error. Since no conserved phenylalanine or tryptophan closes the CDR3, a read error is the likely cause. This chain links TRBV25-1 with TRBJ2-1; TRBD2 might be the D (5 bases). The germline V gene has CDR1 MGHDK and CDR2 SYGVNS. The CDR3 has 14 amino acids. V lost 5 bases and J lost 9, with 17 bases in between. In DNA form, the CDR3 reads TGTGCCAGCAGTAACGGGGAACTGAAAGGTGAGCAGTTCATC. Amino acid sequence: CASSNGELKGEQFI.

In its sample, this clonotype was seen many times. CDR3 bases: TGTGCCAGCAGTGACCCCCCCCCGAACACTGAAGCTTTCTTT. Its translation is CASSDPPPNTEAFF. V usage is TRBV6-1 and J usage is TRBJ1-1; D is unresolved. The CDR3 consists of 14 residues. V was shortened by 3 bases and J by 1 base, with 9 bases between the two germline ends. Germline CDR1 and CDR2: MNHNS and SASEGT.

This clonotype was picked up many times. In nucleotides, the CDR3 is TGTGCCAGCAGTGGTTCGGGGGAGCAGTACTTC. Translating it yields CASSGSGEQYF. The V and J genes are TRBV9 and TRBJ2-7; perhaps TRBD2 as D (5 bases). This CDR3 is 11 amino acids long. CDR1 is SGDLS, CDR2 YYNGEE, per germline. Between the trimmed V and J ends, which lost 5 bases and 7 bases, there was a span of 10 bases. The whole variable domain, filled in from reference TRBV9 and TRBJ2-7, reads DSGVTQTPKHLITATGQRVTLRCSPRSGDLSVYWYQQSLDQGLQFLIQYYNGEERAKGNILERFSAQQFPDLHSELNLSSLELGDSALYFCASSGSGEQYFGPGTRLTVT.

V usage is TRBV5-1 and J usage is TRBJ1-1; 7 bases fit TRBD1. CDR3 length: 14 amino acids. V trimming: 4 bases; J trimming: 5 bases; junction bases outside the gene matches: 8. Germline-derived CDR1 and CDR2 are SGHRS and YFSETQ. The CDR3 protein is CASSRFGQATEAFF. The CDR3 bases are TGCGCCAGCAGCCGATTCGGACAGGCGACTGAAGCTTTCTTT.

This clonotype was seen only a few times. The J gene is TRBJ2-7, the V gene TRBV7-2; a weak D match, TRBD2 (6 bases). Germline loops: CDR1 SGHTA, CDR2 FQGNSA. The CDR3 length is 13 residues. Deletions cut 5 bases from V and 6 bases from J, with 14 bases between. CDR3 region: CASSPMDYSEQYF. CDR3 DNA: TGTGCCAGCAGCCCCATGGACTACAGCGAGCAGTACTTC.

This clonotype occurred a few times. V usage is TRBV21-1 and J usage is TRBJ2-7. TRBV21-1 is marked as a pseudogene. There are 15 residues in the CDR3. CDR3 coding DNA: TGTGCCAGCAGCAAAGAGAACAGCACCTCCTACGAGCAGTACTTC. Protein: CASSKENSTSYEQYF.

The chain employs TRBV7-2 and TRBJ2-3, with 11 bases matching TRBD1. Looked up from germline, CDR1 is SGHTA and CDR2 is FQGNSA. This CDR3 spans 16 amino acids. With 1 base clipped from V and 6 bases from J, the junction kept 6 bases outside the gene matches. The DNA for the CDR3 is TGTGCCAGCAGCTTAGTTGGGACAGGGGGTCTCGATACGCAGTATTTT. Translating it yields CASSLVGTGGLDTQYF. Full variable domain (missing parts from reference TRBV7-2 and TRBJ2-3): GAGVSQSPSNKVTEKGKDVELRCDPISGHTALYWYRQSLGQGLEFLIYFQGNSAPDKSGLPSDRFSAERTGGSVSTLTIQRTQQEDSAVYLCASSLVGTGGLDTQYFGPGTRLTVL.

This clonotype has only a few counts. This sequence joins TRBV6-1 and TRBJ1-5; D is possibly TRBD1 (5 bases). Trimming left V 5 bases short and J 0 bases short, with 14 bases between. Germline V gene data show CDR1 as MNHNS and CDR2 as SASEGT. The CDR3 spans 16 residues. The CDR3 bases are TGTGCCAGCAGTCGCTCCTGGGACTATAGCAATCAGCCCCAGCATTTT. This translates into CASSRSWDYSNQPQHF.

Only one count was recorded for this clonotype. A much larger clone lies a single base off, so this may be a read error. The chain recombines TRBV20-1 with TRBJ2-4, with D possibly TRBD1 on 7 matching bases. This CDR3 comprises 11 residues. CDR1 and CDR2 (germline): DFQATT, SNEGSKA (reference sequence). The DNA for the CDR3 is TGCAGTGCTCCCAGGGGGGACATTCAGCACTTC. Amino acid sequence: CSAPRGDIQHF.

This clonotype was seen many times. This CDR3 is CAWSVLAGSEQYF. CDR3 sequence (DNA): TGTGCCTGGAGTGTACTAGCGGGCAGCGAGCAGTACTTC. The chain is built from TRBV30 and TRBJ2-7; 9 nucleotides align to TRBD2. The CDR3 has 13 amino acids. The V and J ends lost 0 bases and 6 bases, in that order; junction bases with no gene match: 3. Germline lookup yields CDR1 GTSNPN and CDR2 SVGIG (reference sequence). The full variable domain, with the rest looked up from reference TRBV30 and TRBJ2-7, is SQTIHQWPATLVQPVGSPLSLECTVEGTSNPNLYWYRQAAGRGLQLLFYSVGIGQISSEVPQNLSASRPQDRQFILSSKKLLLSDSGFYLCAWSVLAGSEQYFGPGTRLTVT.

The genes are TRBV20-1 and TRBJ2-6, with a possible D match to TRBD1 (7 bases). V shed 5 bases and J shed 0 bases, with 20 bases lying between them. The germline CDR1 and CDR2 sequences are DFQATT and SNEGSKA (reference sequence). The length of the CDR3 is 18 residues. CDR3 bases: TGCAGTGCTTTTGGAGGGACAGACTTTGGCTCTGGGGCCAACGTCCTGACTTTC. It is translated as CSAFGGTDFGSGANVLTF.

This sequence joins TRBV29-1 and TRBJ1-1; TRBD1 is a possible D gene (6 bases). V lost 7 bases to trimming and J lost 6 bases, with 15 bases between them. Germline values: CDR1 SQVTM, CDR2 ANQGSEA. CDR3 length: 12 residues. The CDR3 DNA sequence: TGCAGCGCCTCCGGGACACCTTCTGAAGCTTTCTTT. It is translated as CSASGTPSEAFF.

To note about this clonotype: It is likely a read error, because the conserved phenylalanine at the end of the CDR3 is missing. This chain uses TRBV7-2 with TRBJ2-5; D is possibly TRBD2 (6 bases). Germline CDR1 and CDR2: SGHTA and FQGNSA. This CDR3 comprises 14 residues. V lost 5 bases and J lost 5, with 15 bases in between. The CDR3 region is CASSPSARGETQYL. CDR3 in DNA: TGTGCCAGCAGCCCCTCAGCACGGGGGGAGACCCAGTACTTG.

This clonotype was detected ten times or more. V gene TRBV12-3 or TRBV12-4 combines with J gene TRBJ2-7; 9 nucleotides match TRBD1. The CDR3 covers 14 residues. The V gene end was trimmed by 6 bases and the J gene end by 6 bases; junction bases not matched to a gene: 9. The CDR3 region has the DNA TGTGCCAGCAGCGAGACAGGGGGATCAGGCGAGCAGTACTTC. It codes for CASSETGGSGEQYF.

This clonotype appeared a few times. J is TRBJ2-3 and V is TRBV7-3; D gene ambiguous. The CDR3 sequence is 14 residues long. Looked up from germline, CDR1 is SGHTA and CDR2 is FQGTGA. Trimming pared 5 bases from V and 3 bases from J, leaving 12 bases between. CDR3 sequence (DNA): TGTGCCAGCAGCCCTCTGGACGTGACAGATACGCAGTATTTT. Translating it yields CASSPLDVTDTQYF.

The chain recombines TRBV5-6 with TRBJ2-2, with D possibly matching TRBD1 (6 bases). The CDR3 extends over 14 amino acids. The germline CDR1 and CDR2 sequences are SGHDT and YYEEEE. The V and J ends lost 6 bases and 5 bases respectively, with 14 bases between them. In nucleotides, the CDR3 is TGTGCCAGCACGCTGGGGGCTTTAACCGGGGAGCTGTTTTTT. Translating it yields CASTLGALTGELFF.